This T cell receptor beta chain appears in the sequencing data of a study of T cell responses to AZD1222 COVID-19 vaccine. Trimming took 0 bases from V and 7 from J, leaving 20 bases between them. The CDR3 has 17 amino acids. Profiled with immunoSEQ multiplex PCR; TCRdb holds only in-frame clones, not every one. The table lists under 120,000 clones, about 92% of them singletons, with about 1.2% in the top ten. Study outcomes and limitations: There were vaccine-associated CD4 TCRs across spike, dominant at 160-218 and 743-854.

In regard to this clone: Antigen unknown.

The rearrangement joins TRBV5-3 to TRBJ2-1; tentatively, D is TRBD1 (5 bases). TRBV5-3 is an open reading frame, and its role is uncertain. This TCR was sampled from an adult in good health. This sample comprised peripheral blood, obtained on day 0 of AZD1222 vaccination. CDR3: CARSLVPGRAGLNEQFF. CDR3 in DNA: TGTGCCAGAAGCTTGGTCCCGGGCAGGGCCGGTTTGAATGAGCAGTTCTTC.